The 27 T cell receptor beta chains reported below all come from one sample, sequenced in a study of blood T cell repertoires in COVID-19. The assay was immunoSEQ multiplex PCR, and TCRdb's table has in-frame clones only and misses some. The data contain 70,000 to 80,000 clones, about 80% of them singletons. Sequenced sample: peripheral blood. These receptors were obtained from a man of 80 years or more with acute or convalescent COVID-19.

The V call is TRBV29-1, the J call TRBJ2-1, with 9 bases that match TRBD1. The junction had 2 bases not matched to a gene; V was cut back by 0 bases and J by 14 bases. The germline CDR1 and CDR2 sequences are SQVTM and ANQGSEA. CDR3 length: 11 amino acids. The CDR3 coding sequence is TGCAGCGTTGAAGAAACAGGGGGCAAGTTCTTC. This encodes CSVEETGGKFF.

This rearrangement joins TRBV10-3 to TRBJ2-7; a weak D match, TRBD1 (6 bases). Germline assignment: CDR1 ENHRY and CDR2 SYGVKD. The CDR3 consists of 13 residues. The V gene lost 5 bases and the J gene lost 2 bases, with 10 bases spanning the gap. The CDR3 coding sequence is TGTGCCATCAGTCAGGGGCGCACCTACGAGCAGTACTTC. Encoded protein: CAISQGRTYEQYF.

The chain links TRBV5-8 to TRBJ1-3; D is ambiguous. V shed 9 bases and J shed 0 bases, with 22 bases lying between them. The CDR3 totals 17 residues. CDR1 and CDR2 from the germline V gene are SGHTS and YDEGEE. In nucleotides, the CDR3 is TGTGCCATCCCTTTGTTGGGAGAAAAGAGCTCTGGAAACACCATATATTTT. It encodes CAIPLLGEKSSGNTIYF. The variable domain in full, with the rest retrieved from reference TRBV5-8 and TRBJ1-3, is EAGVTQSPTHLIKTRGQQATLRCSPISGHTSVYWYQQALGLGLQFLLWYDEGEERNRGNFPPRFSGRQFPNYSSELNVNALELEDSALYLCAIPLLGEKSSGNTIYFGEGSWLTVV.

The genes are TRBV29-1 and TRBJ2-1, with TRBD1 as a possible D gene (6 bases). Germline V gene sequence: CDR1 SQVTM, CDR2 ANQGSEA. The V and J ends lost 6 bases and 9 bases respectively, with 21 bases between them. This CDR3 region has 14 residues. The CDR3 protein is CSVLWVGAVGEQFF. Written as DNA, the CDR3 is TGCAGCGTGTTGTGGGTGGGGGCAGTCGGTGAGCAGTTCTTC.

V is TRBV28 and J is TRBJ1-5; TRBD1 agrees at 7 bases. CDR1 and CDR2 (germline): MDHEN, SYDVKM. V was clipped by 1 base and J by 4 bases; unmatched bases: 7. This CDR3 has 16 amino acids. CDR3 coding DNA: TGTGCCAGCAGTTTATTTGGCAGGGGGGCAAATCAGCCCCAGCATTTT. Translating gives CASSLFGRGANQPQHF.

This clone was counted ten times or more. V is TRBV27 and J is TRBJ1-2; 9 positions agree with TRBD1. Germline CDR1 reads MNHEY; CDR2 reads SMNVEV (reference sequence). The V gene end was trimmed by 6 bases and the J gene end by 5 bases; junction bases not matched to a gene: 10. The CDR3 spans 15 residues. This CDR3 is CASSPDRGAVYGYTF. The DNA for the CDR3 is TGTGCCAGCAGCCCGGACAGGGGCGCGGTTTATGGCTACACCTTC.

The chain uses TRBV24-1 and TRBJ2-1, with D possibly being TRBD1 (5 bases). This CDR3 is 13 amino acids long. Germline values: CDR1 KGHDR, CDR2 SFDVKD. The V and J ends lost 4 bases and 8 bases respectively, with 11 bases between them. The CDR3 coding sequence is TGTGCCACCAGTGACCCGGACATCTATGAGCAGTTCTTC. Amino acids: CATSDPDIYEQFF.

This chain uses TRBV5-1 with TRBJ2-1, with TRBD2 identical over 9 bases. V shed 2 bases and J 6 bases; nucleotides not matched to a gene: 9. CDR1 is SGHRS, CDR2 YFSETQ, per germline. The CDR3 runs to 16 residues. The CDR3 DNA reads as TGCGCCAGCAGCTTTGGCGGGGGGGCCACTACCAATGAGCAGTTCTTC. Translation gives CASSFGGGATTNEQFF. Filled out from reference TRBV5-1 and TRBJ2-1, the complete variable domain reads KAGVTQTPRYLIKTRGQQVTLSCSPISGHRSVSWYQQTPGQGLQFLFEYFSETQRNKGNFPGRFSGRQFSNSRSEMNVSTLELGDSALYLCASSFGGGATTNEQFFGPGTRLTVL.

The chain is built from TRBV27 and TRBJ2-6; possibly TRBD1 for D (5 bases). The CDR3 runs 15 residues. Deletions cut 2 bases from V and 0 bases from J, with 5 bases between. CDR1 MNHEY and CDR2 SMNVEV come from the germline V gene (reference sequence). In DNA, the CDR3 is TGTGCCAGCAGTTTAGGACACTCTGGGGCCAACGTCCTGACTTTC. It yields the protein CASSLGHSGANVLTF.

The chain uses TRBV5-4 and TRBJ1-6, with 9 bases lining up with TRBD1. This CDR3 is 15 amino acids long. Trimming took 1 base from V and 7 from J; bases not matched to a gene: 3. Looked up from germline, CDR1 is SGHNT and CDR2 is YYREEE (reference sequence). CDR3 amino acids: CASSLPGQGNSPLHF. The DNA for the CDR3 is TGTGCCAGCAGCTTGCCCGGACAGGGGAATTCACCCCTCCACTTT.

The chain links TRBV28 to TRBJ1-1; a possible D gene is TRBD1 (6 bases). Looked up from germline, CDR1 is MDHEN and CDR2 is SYDVKM. V shed 6 bases and J shed 1 base, with 21 bases lying between them. The CDR3 has 17 amino acids. The DNA of the CDR3 is TGTGCCAGCAGCCCAACCCTGGGGGCAGGGGCGAACACTGAAGCTTTCTTT. Its protein product is CASSPTLGAGANTEAFF.

This chain joins TRBV7-6 and TRBJ1-3; D unclear. The V gene's germline CDR1 is SGHVS and CDR2 FNYEAQ. The CDR3 extends over 14 amino acids. The ends were cut back, 1 base at V and 0 bases at J, with 4 bases in the middle. The CDR3 sequence: CASSLGHSGNTIYF. CDR3 nucleotides: TGTGCCAGCAGCTTAGGACACTCTGGAAACACCATATATTTT.

V gene TRBV30 combines with J gene TRBJ1-4; TRBD1 is a possible D gene (6 bases). This CDR3 has 14 residues. With 2 bases removed from V and 7 bases from J, the gap between germline ends came to 14 bases. Germline CDR1 and CDR2: GTSNPN and SVGIG (reference sequence). In DNA, the CDR3 is TGTGCCTGGAGTCCAGGGGCAACTGGTGAAAAACTGTTTTTT. It is translated as CAWSPGATGEKLFF.

The V and J genes are TRBV21-1 and TRBJ1-6; the DNA was not used to check the table's D call, TRBD1. TRBV21-1 is an annotated pseudogene. This CDR3 contains 15 residues. The CDR3 bases are TGTGCCAGCAGCCGTTCTGGGGACAGGCTATCACCCCTCCACTTT. This sequence encodes CASSRSGDRLSPLHF.

The chain uses TRBV3-1 (or the pseudogene TRBV3-2) and TRBJ2-2; 8 bases match TRBD1. CDR3 length: 18 amino acids. J lost 2 bases, V lost 4 bases, and 12 bases had no gene match. Per germline, CDR1 LGHDT and CDR2 YNNKEL (reference sequence). The CDR3 spells CASSLPRAGGLNTGELFF. In DNA form, the CDR3 reads TGTGCCAGCAGCCTCCCTCGAGCAGGGGGCCTTAACACCGGGGAGCTGTTTTTT.

The chain recombines TRBV11-2 with TRBJ2-7; tentatively, D is TRBD2 (5 bases). The V gene's germline CDR1 is SGHAT and CDR2 FQNNGV. This CDR3 region has 14 residues. Trimming left V 4 bases short and J 4 bases short, with 14 bases between. Written as DNA, the CDR3 is TGTGCCAGCAGCTCCGCCCTCGGGGTTTACGAGCAGTACTTC. Translated, it gives CASSSALGVYEQYF.

The genes are TRBV7-2 and TRBJ2-7; 8 bases are shared with TRBD2. CDR1 and CDR2 from the germline V gene are SGHTA and FQGNSA. The CDR3 consists of 15 residues. V was clipped by 0 bases and J by 3 bases; unmatched bases: 4. For the CDR3, the DNA is TGTGCCAGCAGCTTAGCCACTAGCGGATACTACGAGCAGTACTTC. Its protein is CASSLATSGYYEQYF.

The chain joins TRBV10-3 to TRBJ2-7; 11 bases are a match to TRBD2. V dropped 5 bases and J dropped 3; count of bases not matched to a gene: 3. The CDR3 is 14 amino acids. The germline CDR1 and CDR2 sequences are ENHRY and SYGVKD. CDR3 sequence: CAISSGTSGYEQYF. The CDR3 DNA sequence: TGTGCCATCAGTTCCGGGACTAGCGGCTACGAGCAGTACTTC.

The gene calls are TRBV6-5 and TRBJ2-2, with 7 nucleotides matching TRBD1. The CDR3 covers 15 residues. CDR1 and CDR2 from the germline V gene are MNHEY and SVGAGI. Unmatched junction bases numbered 11, after V lost 6 bases and J lost 7 bases. The CDR3 protein is CASRRQGVGGGELFF. In DNA, the CDR3 is TGTGCCAGCAGACGACAGGGCGTAGGAGGCGGGGAGCTGTTTTTT.

The table lists this clone with a count of one. The V and J genes are TRBV4-2 and TRBJ2-1, with D tentatively TRBD1 (6 bases). CDR3 length: 12 amino acids. The V end was cut by 2 bases, the J end by 7 bases, with 6 bases between. Germline lookup yields CDR1 LGHNA and CDR2 YNFKEQ. The CDR3 region has the DNA TGTGCCAGCAGCCAACAGGGGAATGAGCAGTTCTTC. It codes for CASSQQGNEQFF.

J is TRBJ2-1 and V is TRBV28; TRBD2 agrees at 7 bases. Germline assignment: CDR1 MDHEN and CDR2 SYDVKM. With 4 bases clipped from V and 0 bases from J, the junction kept 3 bases outside the gene matches. The CDR3 totals 15 residues. The CDR3 DNA sequence: TGTGCCAGCAGTTCAGCGGGAAGCTCCTACAATGAGCAGTTCTTC. Translating it yields CASSSAGSSYNEQFF.

The V and J genes are TRBV7-2 and TRBJ2-3; tentative D call: TRBD1 (6 bases). Trimming shortened V by 2 bases and J by 6 bases, and 15 bases separated the two germline ends. The CDR3 has 15 residues. Germline lookup yields CDR1 SGHTA and CDR2 FQGNSA. The CDR3 DNA sequence: TGTGCCAGCAGCTTATACAGGGACCGGGTGGATACGCAGTATTTT. This sequence encodes CASSLYRDRVDTQYF.

The chain combines TRBV5-1 with TRBJ2-2, with 7 bases aligning to TRBD1. The CDR3 spans 15 residues. V gave up 3 bases and J gave up 2 bases; unmatched junction bases: 4. The V gene's germline CDR1 is SGHRS and CDR2 YFSETQ. CDR3 amino acids: CASSYRQGNTGELFF. The DNA for the CDR3 is TGCGCCAGCAGCTACCGACAGGGAAACACCGGGGAGCTGTTTTTT.

Details on this clone: At one end, the junction sequence differs from germline, possibly due to a read error. The gene calls are TRBV3-1 (or the pseudogene TRBV3-2) and TRBJ1-1, with a tentative D call TRBD1 (6 bases). Germline V gene data show CDR1 as LGHDT and CDR2 as YNNKEL (reference sequence). CDR3 size: 15 residues. CDR3 region: CASSPQGSRNAEAFF. The CDR3, as DNA: TGTGCCAGCAGCCCTCAGGGGTCAAGGAACGCTGAAGCTTTCTTT.

This rearrangement joins TRBV5-1 to TRBJ2-1; tentatively, D is TRBD2 (6 bases). Germline V gives CDR1 SGHRS, CDR2 YFSETQ. There are 15 residues in the CDR3. The ends were cut back, 0 bases at V and 5 bases at J, with 12 bases in the middle. CDR3 sequence reads: CASSLVGEVDNEQFF. The CDR3 DNA reads as TGCGCCAGCAGCTTGGTGGGGGAGGTTGACAATGAGCAGTTCTTC. Filled out from reference TRBV5-1 and TRBJ2-1, the complete variable domain reads KAGVTQTPRYLIKTRGQQVTLSCSPISGHRSVSWYQQTPGQGLQFLFEYFSETQRNKGNFPGRFSGRQFSNSRSEMNVSTLELGDSALYLCASSLVGEVDNEQFFGPGTRLTVL.

The chain has TRBV2 and TRBJ2-1; weak D call: TRBD2 (6 bases). Between the trimmed V and J ends, which lost 8 bases and 3 bases, there was a span of 11 bases. From germline, CDR1 is SNHLY and CDR2 FYNNEI. This CDR3 comprises 13 residues. The CDR3 DNA reads as TGTGCCAGCGATGGGACTTTCTACAATGAGCAGTTCTTC. The encoded protein is CASDGTFYNEQFF.

With regard to this clone: In the same sample, other DNA sequences code for this CDR3. J is TRBJ1-4 and V is TRBV4-2; TRBD1 matches 7 bases. Germline CDR1 is LGHNA and CDR2 is YNFKEQ. CDR3 length equals 14 residues. With 1 base clipped from V and 4 bases from J, the junction kept 0 bases outside the gene matches. The CDR3 nucleotides are TGTGCCAGCAGCCAAGGACAGGGTAATGAAAAACTGTTTTTT. It codes for CASSQGQGNEKLFF.